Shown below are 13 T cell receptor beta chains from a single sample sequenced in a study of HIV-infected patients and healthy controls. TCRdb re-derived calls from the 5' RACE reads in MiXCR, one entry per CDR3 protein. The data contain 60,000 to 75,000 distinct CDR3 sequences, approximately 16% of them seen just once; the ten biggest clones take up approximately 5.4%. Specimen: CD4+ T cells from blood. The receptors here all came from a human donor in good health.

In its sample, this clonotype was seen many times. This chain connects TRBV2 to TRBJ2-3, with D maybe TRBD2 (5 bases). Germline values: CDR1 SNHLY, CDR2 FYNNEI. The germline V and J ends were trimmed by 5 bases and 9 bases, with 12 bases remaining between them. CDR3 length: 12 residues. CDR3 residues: CASSQSGETQYF. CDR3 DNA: TGTGCCAGCAGTCAGTCCGGGGAAACGCAGTATTTT. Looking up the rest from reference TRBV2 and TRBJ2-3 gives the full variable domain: EPEVTQTPSHQVTQMGQEVILRCVPISNHLYFYWYRQILGQKVEFLVSFYNNEISEKSEIFDDQFSVERPDGSNFTLKIRSTKLEDSAMYFCASSQSGETQYFGPGTRLTVL.

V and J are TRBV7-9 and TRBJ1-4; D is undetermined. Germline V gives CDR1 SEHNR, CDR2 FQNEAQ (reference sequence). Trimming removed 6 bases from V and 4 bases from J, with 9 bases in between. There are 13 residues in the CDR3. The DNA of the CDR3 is TGTGCCAGCAGTCGTAGGAGTAATGAAAAACTGTTTTTT. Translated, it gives CASSRRSNEKLFF.

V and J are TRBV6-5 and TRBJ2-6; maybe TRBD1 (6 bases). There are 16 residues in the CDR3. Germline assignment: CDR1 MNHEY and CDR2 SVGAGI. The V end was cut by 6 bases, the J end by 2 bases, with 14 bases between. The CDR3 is CASRAPGVPGANVLTF. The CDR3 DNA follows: TGTGCCAGCAGAGCTCCAGGGGTTCCTGGGGCCAACGTCCTGACTTTC.

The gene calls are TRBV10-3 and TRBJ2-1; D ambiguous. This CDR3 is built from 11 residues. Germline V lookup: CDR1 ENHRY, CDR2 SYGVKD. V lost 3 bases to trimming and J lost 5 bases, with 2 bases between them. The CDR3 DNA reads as TGTGCCATCAGTGACCACAATGAGCAGTTCTTC. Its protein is CAISDHNEQFF.

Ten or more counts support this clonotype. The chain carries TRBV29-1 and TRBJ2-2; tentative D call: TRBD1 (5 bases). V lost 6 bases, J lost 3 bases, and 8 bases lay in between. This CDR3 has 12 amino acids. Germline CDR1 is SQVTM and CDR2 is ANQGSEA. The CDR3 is CSVTVYTGELFF. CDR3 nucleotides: TGCAGCGTGACAGTGTACACCGGGGAGCTGTTTTTT.

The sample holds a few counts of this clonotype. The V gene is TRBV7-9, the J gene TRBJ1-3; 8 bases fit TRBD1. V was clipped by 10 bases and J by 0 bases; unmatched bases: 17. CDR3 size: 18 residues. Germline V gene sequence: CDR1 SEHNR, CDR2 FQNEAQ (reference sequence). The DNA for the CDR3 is TGTGCCAATACTTTACCGGGACAGGCGTTTAGCTCTGGAAACACCATATATTTT. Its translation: CANTLPGQAFSSGNTIYF.

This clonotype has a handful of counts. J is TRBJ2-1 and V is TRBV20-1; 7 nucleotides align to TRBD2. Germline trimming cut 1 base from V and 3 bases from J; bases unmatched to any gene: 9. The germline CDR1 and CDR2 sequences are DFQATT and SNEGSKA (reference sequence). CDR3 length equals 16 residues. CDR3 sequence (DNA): TGCAGTGCTAGAGTCCCAGCGGGGAGGCTCTACAATGAGCAGTTCTTC. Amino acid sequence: CSARVPAGRLYNEQFF.

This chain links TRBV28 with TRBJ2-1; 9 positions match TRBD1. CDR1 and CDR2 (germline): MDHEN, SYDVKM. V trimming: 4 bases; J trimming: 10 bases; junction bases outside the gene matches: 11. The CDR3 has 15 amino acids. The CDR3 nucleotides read TGTGCCAGCAGTTCCCCGGGACAGGGTGATGGAGAGCAGTTCTTC. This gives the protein CASSSPGQGDGEQFF.

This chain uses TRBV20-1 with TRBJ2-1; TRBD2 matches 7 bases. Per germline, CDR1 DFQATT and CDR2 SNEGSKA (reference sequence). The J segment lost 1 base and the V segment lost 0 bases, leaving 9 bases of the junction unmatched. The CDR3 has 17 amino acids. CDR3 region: CSARDQVGRRSYNEQFF. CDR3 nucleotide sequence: TGCAGTGCTAGAGATCAGGTCGGGAGGAGGTCCTACAATGAGCAGTTCTTC.

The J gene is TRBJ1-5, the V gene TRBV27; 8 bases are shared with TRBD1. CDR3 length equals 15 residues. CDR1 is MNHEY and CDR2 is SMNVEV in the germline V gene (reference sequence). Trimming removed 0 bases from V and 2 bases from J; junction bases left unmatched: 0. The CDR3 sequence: CASSLSRGRNQPQHF. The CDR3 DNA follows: TGTGCCAGCAGTTTATCCAGGGGGCGCAATCAGCCCCAGCATTTT.

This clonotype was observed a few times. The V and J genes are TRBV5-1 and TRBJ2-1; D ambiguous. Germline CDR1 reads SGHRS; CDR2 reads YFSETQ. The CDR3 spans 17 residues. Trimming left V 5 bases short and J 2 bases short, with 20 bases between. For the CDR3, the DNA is TGCGCCAGCAGAAATGGACGAGGCCCCCCTACCTACAATGAGCAGTTCTTC. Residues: CASRNGRGPPTYNEQFF.

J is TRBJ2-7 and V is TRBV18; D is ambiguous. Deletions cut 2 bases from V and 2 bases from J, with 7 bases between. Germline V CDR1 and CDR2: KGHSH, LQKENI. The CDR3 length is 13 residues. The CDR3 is CASSPGDTYEQYF. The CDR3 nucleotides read TGTGCCAGCTCACCAGGGGATACCTACGAGCAGTACTTC.

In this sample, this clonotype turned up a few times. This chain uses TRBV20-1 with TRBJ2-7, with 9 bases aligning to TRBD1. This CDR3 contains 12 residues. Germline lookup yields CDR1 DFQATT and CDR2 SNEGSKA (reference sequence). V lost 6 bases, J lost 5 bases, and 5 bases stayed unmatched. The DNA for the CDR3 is TGCAGTGCCCGGACAGGGGAGAACGAGCAGTACTTC. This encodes CSARTGENEQYF.